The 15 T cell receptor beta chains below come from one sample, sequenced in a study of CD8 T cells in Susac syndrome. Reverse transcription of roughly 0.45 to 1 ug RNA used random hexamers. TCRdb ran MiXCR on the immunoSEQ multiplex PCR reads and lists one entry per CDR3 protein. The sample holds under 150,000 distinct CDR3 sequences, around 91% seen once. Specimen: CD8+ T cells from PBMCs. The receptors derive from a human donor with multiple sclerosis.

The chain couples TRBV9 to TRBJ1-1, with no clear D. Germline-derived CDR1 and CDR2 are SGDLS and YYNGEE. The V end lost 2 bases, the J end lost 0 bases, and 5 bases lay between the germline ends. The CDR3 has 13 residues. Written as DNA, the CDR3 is TGTGCCAGCAGCGTCTGGGTGAACACTGAAGCTTTCTTT. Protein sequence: CASSVWVNTEAFF.

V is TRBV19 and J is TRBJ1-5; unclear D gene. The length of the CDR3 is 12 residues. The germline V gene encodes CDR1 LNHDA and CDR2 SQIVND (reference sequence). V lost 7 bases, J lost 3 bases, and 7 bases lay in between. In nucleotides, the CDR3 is TGTGCCAGTAATCTCGTCAATCAGCCCCAGCATTTT. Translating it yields CASNLVNQPQHF.

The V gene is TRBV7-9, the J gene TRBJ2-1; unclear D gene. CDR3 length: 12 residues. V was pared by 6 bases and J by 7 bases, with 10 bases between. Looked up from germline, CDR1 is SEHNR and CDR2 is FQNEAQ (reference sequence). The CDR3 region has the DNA TGTGCCAGCAGGACCGCGGATAATGAGCAGTTCTTC. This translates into CASRTADNEQFF.

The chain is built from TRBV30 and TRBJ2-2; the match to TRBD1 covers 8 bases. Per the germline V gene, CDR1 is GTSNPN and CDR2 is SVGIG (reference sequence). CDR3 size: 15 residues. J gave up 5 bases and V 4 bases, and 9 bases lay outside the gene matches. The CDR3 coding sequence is TGTGCCTGGAAACAGGGGGTACGTTGGACCGGGGAGCTGTTTTTT. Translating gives CAWKQGVRWTGELFF.

CDR3 nucleotide sequence: TGTGCCAGCAGCTTGAGTCTCTCCTACGAGCAGTACTTC. Protein: CASSLSLSYEQYF. The chain couples TRBV7-9 to TRBJ2-7, with no clear D. Trimming pared 3 bases from V and 0 bases from J, leaving 6 bases between. Germline V gives CDR1 SEHNR, CDR2 FQNEAQ (reference sequence). The CDR3 runs to 13 residues. Full variable domain (outside the CDR3, taken from reference TRBV7-9 and TRBJ2-7): DTGVSQNPRHKITKRGQNVTFRCDPISEHNRLYWYRQTLGQGPEFLTYFQNEAQLEKSRLLSDRFSAERPKGSFSTLEIQRTEQGDSAMYLCASSLSLSYEQYFGPGTRLTVT.

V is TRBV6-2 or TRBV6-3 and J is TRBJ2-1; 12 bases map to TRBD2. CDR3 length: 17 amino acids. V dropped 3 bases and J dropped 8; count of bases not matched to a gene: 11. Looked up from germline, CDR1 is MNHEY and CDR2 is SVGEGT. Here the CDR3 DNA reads TGTGCCAGCAGTTATCTACGGACTAGCGGGAATCCAGATGAGCAGTTCTTC. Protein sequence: CASSYLRTSGNPDEQFF.

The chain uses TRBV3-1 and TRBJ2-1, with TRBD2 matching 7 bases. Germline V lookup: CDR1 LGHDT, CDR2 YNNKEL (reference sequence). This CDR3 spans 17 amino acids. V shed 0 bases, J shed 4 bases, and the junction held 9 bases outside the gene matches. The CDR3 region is CASSQDRSSGLYNEQFF. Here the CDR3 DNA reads TGTGCCAGCAGCCAAGATCGGAGTAGCGGGCTTTACAATGAGCAGTTCTTC.

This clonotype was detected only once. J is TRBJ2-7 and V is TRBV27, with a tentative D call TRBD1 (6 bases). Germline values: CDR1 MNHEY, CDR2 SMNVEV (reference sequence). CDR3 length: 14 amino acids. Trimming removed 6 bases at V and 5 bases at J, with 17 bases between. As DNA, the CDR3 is TGTGCCAGCAGAAAAGGGGGATTGATAAACGAGCAGTACTTC. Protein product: CASRKGGLINEQYF.

Here the CDR3 reads CSVAPGQGAHGELFF. In DNA form, the CDR3 reads TGCAGCGTCGCACCGGGACAGGGGGCCCACGGGGAGCTGTTTTTT. The chain has TRBV29-1 and TRBJ2-2; 12 bases line up with TRBD1. Trimming removed 6 bases from V and 7 bases from J; junction bases left unmatched: 9. Germline-derived CDR1 and CDR2 are SQVTM and ANQGSEA. This CDR3 contains 15 residues.

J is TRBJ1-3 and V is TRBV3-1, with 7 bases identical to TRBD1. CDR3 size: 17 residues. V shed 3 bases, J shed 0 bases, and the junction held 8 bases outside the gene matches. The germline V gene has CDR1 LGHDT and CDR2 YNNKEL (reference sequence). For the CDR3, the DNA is TGTGCCAGCAGCCAGGGACAGTACTCGAGCTCTGGAAACACCATATATTTT. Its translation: CASSQGQYSSSGNTIYF.

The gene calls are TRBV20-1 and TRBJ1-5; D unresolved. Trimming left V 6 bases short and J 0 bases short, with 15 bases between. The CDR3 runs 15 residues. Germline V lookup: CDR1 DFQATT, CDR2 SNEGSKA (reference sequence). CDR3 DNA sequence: TGCAGTGCGGGGAACCGACTATATAGCAATCAGCCCCAGCATTTT. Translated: CSAGNRLYSNQPQHF.

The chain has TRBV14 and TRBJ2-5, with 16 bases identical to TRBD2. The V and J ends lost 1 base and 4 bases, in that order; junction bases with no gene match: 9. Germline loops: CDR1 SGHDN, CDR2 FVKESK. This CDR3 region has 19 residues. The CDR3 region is CASSQGLGLAGGRRETQYF. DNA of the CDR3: TGTGCCAGCAGCCAAGGATTGGGACTAGCGGGAGGGCGACGAGAGACCCAGTACTTC. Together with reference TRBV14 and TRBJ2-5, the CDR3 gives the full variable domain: EAGVTQFPSHSVIEKGQTVTLRCDPISGHDNLYWYRRVMGKEIKFLLHFVKESKQDESGMPNNRFLAERTGGTYSTLKVQPAELEDSGVYFCASSQGLGLAGGRRETQYFGPGTRLLVL.

CDR3 residues: CATSSFGDTSYEQYF. The CDR3 DNA reads as TGTGCCACCAGCAGTTTCGGGGACACCTCCTACGAGCAGTACTTC. This rearrangement joins TRBV15 to TRBJ2-7; D perhaps matches TRBD1 (6 bases). With 3 bases removed from V and 0 bases from J, the gap between germline ends came to 12 bases. This CDR3 comprises 15 residues. Germline V gives CDR1 LNHNV, CDR2 YYDKDF (reference sequence).

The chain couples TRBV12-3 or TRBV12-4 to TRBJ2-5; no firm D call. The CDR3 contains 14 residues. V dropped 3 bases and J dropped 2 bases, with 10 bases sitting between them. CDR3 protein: CASSLLRLQETQYF. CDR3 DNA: TGTGCCAGCAGTTTGCTGCGGTTACAAGAGACCCAGTACTTC.

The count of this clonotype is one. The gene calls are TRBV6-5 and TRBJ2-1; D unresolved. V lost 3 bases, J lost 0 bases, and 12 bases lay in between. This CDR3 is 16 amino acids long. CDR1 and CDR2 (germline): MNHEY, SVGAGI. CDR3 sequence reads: CASSYDDWSSYNEQFF. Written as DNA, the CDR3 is TGTGCCAGCAGTTATGATGACTGGAGCTCCTACAATGAGCAGTTCTTC.